Described below is a single T cell receptor (beta chain) sequence and its context. The sample originates from a study of blood T cell repertoires in COVID-19. Trimming took 6 bases from V and 0 from J, leaving 6 bases between them. The CDR3 sequence is 11 residues long. The V gene's germline CDR1 is DFQATT and CDR2 SNEGSKA (reference sequence). Profiling relied on immunoSEQ multiplex PCR, and the TCRdb table lists in-frame clones only, not all of them. The sample contains some 120,000 clones, roughly 85% of which appear only once. Material: peripheral blood. This sequence was found in a man older than 75 with active or convalescent COVID-19. The genes are TRBV20-1 and TRBJ2-7; TRBD2 is a possible D gene (5 bases). In nucleotides, the CDR3 is TGCAGTGCACTAGACTCCTACGAGCAGTACTTC. This gives the protein CSALDSYEQYF.